A single sample gave rise to the 29 T cell receptor beta chains below, sequenced in a study of T cell responses to AZD1222 COVID-19 vaccine. Profiled with immunoSEQ multiplex PCR; TCRdb holds only in-frame clones, not every one. This sample has about 180,000 clones, with roughly 91% found just once. The input for sequencing was peripheral blood, taken 28 days after the second dose of the MenACWY control vaccine. All receptors come from an adult who received the MenACWY meningococcal vaccine as a control.

This chain connects TRBV9 to TRBJ2-3; 9 positions agree with TRBD2. This CDR3 contains 16 residues. Trimming took 4 bases from V and 4 from J; bases not matched to a gene: 10. Germline V gives CDR1 SGDLS, CDR2 YYNGEE. The CDR3 loop is CASSLGARGGADTQYF. The CDR3 DNA follows: TGTGCCAGCAGCCTCGGGGCCCGCGGGGGGGCAGATACGCAGTATTTT. Full variable domain (outside the CDR3, taken from reference TRBV9 and TRBJ2-3): DSGVTQTPKHLITATGQRVTLRCSPRSGDLSVYWYQQSLDQGLQFLIQYYNGEERAKGNILERFSAQQFPDLHSELNLSSLELGDSALYFCASSLGARGGADTQYFGPGTRLTVL.

The gene calls are TRBV3-1 (or the pseudogene TRBV3-2) and TRBJ1-2; D unresolved. This CDR3 contains 13 residues. The V gene lost 4 bases and the J gene lost 2 bases, with 8 bases spanning the gap. Germline V gene lookup returns CDR1 LGHDT and CDR2 YNNKEL (reference sequence). This CDR3 reads CASSPRSNYGYTF. The CDR3 nucleotides read TGTGCCAGCAGCCCACGATCCAACTATGGCTACACCTTC.

This clone turned up a few times. This chain links TRBV2 with TRBJ2-5; perhaps D is TRBD1 or TRBD2 (6 bases each). The CDR3 runs 15 residues. V lost 5 bases, J lost 4 bases, and 17 bases lay in between. Germline values: CDR1 SNHLY, CDR2 FYNNEI. The CDR3 here is CASSTGMGGPETQYF. For the CDR3, the DNA is TGTGCCAGCAGTACTGGGATGGGGGGCCCAGAGACCCAGTACTTC.

This chain uses TRBV5-4 with TRBJ1-1, with TRBD1 as a possible D gene (5 bases). Trimming removed 0 bases at V and 4 bases at J, with 13 bases between. Germline CDR1 and CDR2: SGHNT and YYREEE (reference sequence). The CDR3 loop spans 15 amino acids. This chain's CDR3 is CASSLVTRGSTEAFF. In DNA, the CDR3 is TGTGCCAGCAGCTTGGTCACCCGGGGGAGCACTGAAGCTTTCTTT.

CDR3 nucleotides: TGTGCCAGCAGTGAATTAGCGGGGGAGCTGTTTTTT. Protein product: CASSELAGELFF. The chain couples TRBV25-1 to TRBJ2-2; tentative D call: TRBD2 (5 bases). The V end was cut by 1 base, the J end by 8 bases, with 5 bases between. The germline V gene has CDR1 MGHDK and CDR2 SYGVNS. The CDR3 is 12 residues long.

The CDR3, as DNA: TGTGCCAGCGGGAAAACCCTTCTATCGGGGACTTTGAACACTGAAGCTTTCTTT. Translated: CASGKTLLSGTLNTEAFF. V is TRBV27 and J is TRBJ1-1, with TRBD1 as a possible D gene (5 bases). Trimming shortened V by 8 bases and J by 0 bases, and 25 bases separated the two germline ends. Germline assignment: CDR1 MNHEY and CDR2 SMNVEV (reference sequence). The CDR3 is made up of 18 amino acids.

The chain employs TRBV13 and TRBJ2-7; D is perhaps TRBD2 (6 bases). Trimming removed 2 bases at V and 12 bases at J, with 14 bases between. Germline CDR1 reads PRHDT; CDR2 reads FYEKMQ (reference sequence). The CDR3 runs 12 residues. CDR3 in DNA: TGTGCCAGCAGCTTACGGGGAGGAAGTGTGTACTTC. Protein: CASSLRGGSVYF.

The genes are TRBV5-6 and TRBJ2-4, with D hard to call. Germline assignment: CDR1 SGHDT and CDR2 YYEEEE. V was cut by 0 bases and J by 0 bases, with 10 bases left in between. The CDR3 loop spans 16 amino acids. The chain's CDR3 is CASSLVGRLAKNIQYF. As DNA, the CDR3 is TGTGCCAGCAGCTTGGTGGGCCGACTAGCCAAAAACATTCAGTACTTC.

The rearrangement uses TRBV11-2 and TRBJ2-7, with TRBD1 matching 7 bases. Germline-derived CDR1 and CDR2 are SGHAT and FQNNGV. The CDR3 is 14 amino acids. V lost 3 bases and J lost 2; bases outside the gene matches: 4. The CDR3 loop is CASSLGDRAYEQYF. The DNA for the CDR3 is TGTGCCAGCAGCTTGGGGGACAGAGCCTACGAGCAGTACTTC.

The chain recombines TRBV5-6 with TRBJ1-1; TRBD1 might be the D (5 bases). With 4 bases removed from V and 8 bases from J, the gap between germline ends came to 12 bases. This CDR3 has 12 amino acids. Germline CDR1 and CDR2: SGHDT and YYEEEE. CDR3 in DNA: TGTGCCAGCAGCCCGGCAGGGTTGGAAGCTTTCTTT. Translating gives CASSPAGLEAFF.

CDR3 loop: CASSLGAGTLNSPLHF. The CDR3 region has the DNA TGTGCCAGCAGCTTGGGAGCCGGGACGCTAAATTCACCCCTCCACTTT. This chain uses TRBV7-9 with TRBJ1-6; D possibly corresponds to TRBD1 (5 bases). The V and J ends lost 3 bases and 7 bases respectively, with 16 bases between them. The CDR3 sequence is 16 residues long. CDR1 is SEHNR and CDR2 is FQNEAQ in the germline V gene (reference sequence).

The chain carries TRBV10-3 and TRBJ1-1, with D uncertain. Germline loops: CDR1 ENHRY, CDR2 SYGVKD. V lost 6 bases and J lost 2, with 10 bases in between. This CDR3 spans 13 amino acids. The CDR3 region is CAISGLGNTEAFF. The CDR3 region has the DNA TGTGCCATCAGCGGGCTGGGAAACACTGAAGCTTTCTTT.

This rearrangement joins TRBV27 to TRBJ2-4; D not resolved. Germline V gene sequence: CDR1 MNHEY, CDR2 SMNVEV (reference sequence). The CDR3 has 14 amino acids. Trimming cost V 5 bases and J 9 bases, with 17 bases left between them. CDR3 sequence (DNA): TGTGCCAGCAGTCCCTCGTGGGATCTGGGCATTCAGTACTTC. Amino acids: CASSPSWDLGIQYF.

This rearrangement joins TRBV7-9 to TRBJ1-1; 8 bases are shared with TRBD1. Germline assignment: CDR1 SEHNR and CDR2 FQNEAQ (reference sequence). This CDR3 comprises 17 residues. The V segment lost 4 bases and the J segment 1 base; nucleotides outside the gene matches: 11. The CDR3 loop is CASSSPPGTGPNTEAFF. CDR3 in DNA: TGTGCCAGCAGCTCACCCCCCGGGACAGGCCCGAACACTGAAGCTTTCTTT. The entire variable domain, with the rest obtained from reference TRBV7-9 and TRBJ1-1, is as follows: DTGVSQNPRHKITKRGQNVTFRCDPISEHNRLYWYRQTLGQGPEFLTYFQNEAQLEKSRLLSDRFSAERPKGSFSTLEIQRTEQGDSAMYLCASSSPPGTGPNTEAFFGQGTRLTVV.

The chain employs TRBV9 and TRBJ2-2, with 7 bases identical to TRBD1. V trimming: 2 bases; J trimming: 2 bases; junction bases outside the gene matches: 15. CDR3 length: 19 amino acids. The germline CDR1 and CDR2 sequences are SGDLS and YYNGEE. The CDR3 loop reads CASSVPSFSGTANTGELFF. The CDR3 DNA reads as TGTGCCAGCAGCGTCCCAAGCTTTTCCGGGACAGCCAACACCGGGGAGCTGTTTTTT.

V is TRBV6-5 and J is TRBJ2-4, with TRBD2 matching 8 bases. The germline V gene has CDR1 MNHEY and CDR2 SVGAGI. Trimming cost V 6 bases and J 7 bases; bases outside gene matches: 11. This CDR3 comprises 15 residues. Here the CDR3 DNA reads TGTGCCAGCAGACCTGCCGGGACTAGTAGGAACATTCAGTACTTC. Its protein product is CASRPAGTSRNIQYF.

The J gene is TRBJ1-2, the V gene TRBV5-1; TRBD1 matches 7 bases. Germline values: CDR1 SGHRS, CDR2 YFSETQ. V shed 4 bases and J 8 bases; nucleotides not matched to a gene: 14. The CDR3 contains 15 residues. Here the CDR3 reads CASSPVTGTSFGYTF. In DNA form, the CDR3 reads TGCGCCAGCAGCCCGGTGACAGGGACGTCTTTCGGCTACACCTTC.

The count of this clone is one. The chain uses TRBV11-2 and TRBJ1-1, with no clear D. The germline V and J ends were trimmed by 8 bases and 4 bases, with 17 bases remaining between them. This CDR3 contains 14 residues. Germline-derived CDR1 and CDR2 are SGHAT and FQNNGV. The CDR3: CASSSPTSFTEAFF. CDR3 nucleotide sequence: TGTGCCAGCTCCTCTCCTACGTCGTTCACTGAAGCTTTCTTT.

The chain has TRBV18 and TRBJ2-5; 9 bases are shared with TRBD2. Germline V gene data show CDR1 as KGHSH and CDR2 as LQKENI. The V gene end was trimmed by 3 bases and the J gene end by 4 bases; junction bases not matched to a gene: 6. The CDR3 has 15 amino acids. DNA of the CDR3: TGTGCCAGCTCACCGGGACTAGCTTTCGGAGAGACCCAGTACTTC. This codes for CASSPGLAFGETQYF.

The table lists this clone with a few counts. The V gene is TRBV16, the J gene TRBJ1-5; D is ambiguous. Germline assignment: CDR1 KGHSY and CDR2 FQNENV. Between the trimmed V and J ends, which lost 0 bases and 6 bases, there was a span of 9 bases. The CDR3 is 14 amino acids. In nucleotides, the CDR3 is TGTGCCAGCAGCCAATCTCCGGACGGTCAGCCCCAGCATTTT. It yields the protein CASSQSPDGQPQHF. Full variable domain (missing parts from reference TRBV16 and TRBJ1-5): GEEVAQTPKHLVRGEGQKAKLYCAPIKGHSYVFWYQQVLKNEFKFLISFQNENVFDETGMPKERFSAKCLPNSPCSLEIQATKLEDSAVYFCASSQSPDGQPQHFGDGTRLSIL.

V is TRBV27 and J is TRBJ1-2; D unresolved. Germline V gene data show CDR1 as MNHEY and CDR2 as SMNVEV (reference sequence). Trimming cost V 4 bases and J 1 base, with 10 bases left between them. The CDR3 loop spans 14 amino acids. CDR3 residues: CASSSLRVNYGYTF. The CDR3 region has the DNA TGTGCCAGCAGTTCTCTCAGAGTTAACTATGGCTACACCTTC.

This clone was found a few times. The chain is built from TRBV6-2 or TRBV6-3 and TRBJ1-1; no definite D call. Germline CDR1 and CDR2: MNHEY and SVGEGT. The CDR3 contains 11 residues. Trimming cost V 3 bases and J 4 bases, with 3 bases left between them. CDR3 sequence: CASSYPTEAFF. CDR3 nucleotide sequence: TGTGCCAGCAGTTATCCCACTGAAGCTTTCTTT.

The rearrangement links TRBV10-1 to TRBJ1-2, with D unresolved. This CDR3 is 12 amino acids long. The germline V and J ends were trimmed by 8 bases and 4 bases, with 11 bases remaining between them. CDR1 is WNHNN, CDR2 SYGVQD, per germline (reference sequence). DNA for the CDR3: TGCGCCAGCGGGCCGGGAGTCTATGGCTACACCTTC. Translation: CASGPGVYGYTF.

The chain combines TRBV10-1 with TRBJ1-1; 7 nucleotides match TRBD1. From germline, CDR1 is WNHNN and CDR2 SYGVQD (reference sequence). The CDR3 consists of 14 residues. V lost 6 bases and J lost 1; bases outside the gene matches: 5. The CDR3 sequence is CASSRDSSNTEAFF. The CDR3, as DNA: TGCGCCAGCAGCCGGGACAGTTCGAACACTGAAGCTTTCTTT.

This sequence joins TRBV9 and TRBJ1-2, with 8 nucleotides matching TRBD1. V trimming: 2 bases; J trimming: 8 bases; junction bases outside the gene matches: 11. CDR3 length equals 15 residues. The germline gives CDR1 SGDLS, CDR2 YYNGEE. CDR3 sequence (DNA): TGTGCCAGCAGCGTGGCGTCAGGGGGCTTGGAGGGCTACACCTTC. Protein product: CASSVASGGLEGYTF.

This clone has a single count. V gene TRBV29-1 combines with J gene TRBJ2-7, with 9 bases fitting TRBD1. The CDR3 loop spans 12 amino acids. Per the germline V gene, CDR1 is SQVTM and CDR2 is ANQGSEA. Trimming at V came to 6 bases and at J to 2 bases, leaving 2 bases not matched to a gene. The CDR3 region has the DNA TGCAGCGTCACAGGGGGCCCCTACGAGCAGTACTTC. The encoded protein is CSVTGGPYEQYF.

A single count supports this clone. V usage is TRBV29-1 and J usage is TRBJ1-2; maybe TRBD1 (5 bases). The length of the CDR3 is 11 residues. Trimming took off 7 bases at V and 7 bases at J, with 13 bases between the two ends. Germline V CDR1 and CDR2: SQVTM, ANQGSEA. CDR3 protein: CSGGEGFGYTF. The CDR3 DNA is TGCAGCGGGGGTGAGGGGTTTGGCTACACCTTC. The full variable domain, with the rest looked up from reference TRBV29-1 and TRBJ1-2, is SAVISQKPSRDICQRGTSLTIQCQVDSQVTMMFWYRQQPGQSLTLIATANQGSEATYESGFVIDKFPISRPNLTFSTLTVSNMSPEDSSIYLCSGGEGFGYTFGSGTRLTVV.

V and J are TRBV13 and TRBJ2-2; D remains ambiguous. CDR3 length equals 14 residues. V was trimmed by 3 bases and J by 4 bases, leaving 9 bases between them. Germline CDR1 and CDR2: PRHDT and FYEKMQ (reference sequence). CDR3 DNA sequence: TGTGCCAGCAGCTTTCGCCAAGTCACCGGGGAGCTGTTTTTT. Its protein product is CASSFRQVTGELFF.

The chain has TRBV11-3 and TRBJ1-4; no firm D call. Per the germline V gene, CDR1 is SGHNT and CDR2 is YENEEA. V lost 5 bases and J lost 8, with 12 bases in between. The CDR3 runs 13 residues. In DNA, the CDR3 is TGTGCCAGCAGCCGAAATCCGGGAGAAAAACTGTTTTTT. Protein: CASSRNPGEKLFF.